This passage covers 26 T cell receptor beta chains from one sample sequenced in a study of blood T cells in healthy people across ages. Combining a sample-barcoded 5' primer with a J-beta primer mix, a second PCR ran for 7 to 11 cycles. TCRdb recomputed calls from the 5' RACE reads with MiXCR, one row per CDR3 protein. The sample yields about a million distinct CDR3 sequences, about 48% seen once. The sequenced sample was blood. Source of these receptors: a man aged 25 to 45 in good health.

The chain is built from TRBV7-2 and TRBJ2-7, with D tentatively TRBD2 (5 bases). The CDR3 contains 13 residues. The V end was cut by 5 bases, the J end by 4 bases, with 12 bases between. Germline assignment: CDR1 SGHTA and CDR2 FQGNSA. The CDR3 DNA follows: TGTGCCAGCAGCCCGTTTCGGGATTACGAGCAGTACTTC. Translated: CASSPFRDYEQYF.

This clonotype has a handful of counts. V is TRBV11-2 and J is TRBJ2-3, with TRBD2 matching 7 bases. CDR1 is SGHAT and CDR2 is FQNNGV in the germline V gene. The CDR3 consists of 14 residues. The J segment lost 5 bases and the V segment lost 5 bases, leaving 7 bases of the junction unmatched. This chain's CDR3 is CASSHGLVLDTQYF. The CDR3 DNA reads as TGTGCCAGCAGCCACGGACTAGTATTAGATACGCAGTATTTT.

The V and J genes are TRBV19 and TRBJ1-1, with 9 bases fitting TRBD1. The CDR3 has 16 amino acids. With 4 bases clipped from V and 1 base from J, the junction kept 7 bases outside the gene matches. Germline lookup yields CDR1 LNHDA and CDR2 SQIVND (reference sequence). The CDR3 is CASSKGWGQGNTEAFF. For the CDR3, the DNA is TGTGCCAGTAGTAAAGGGTGGGGACAGGGGAACACTGAAGCTTTCTTT.

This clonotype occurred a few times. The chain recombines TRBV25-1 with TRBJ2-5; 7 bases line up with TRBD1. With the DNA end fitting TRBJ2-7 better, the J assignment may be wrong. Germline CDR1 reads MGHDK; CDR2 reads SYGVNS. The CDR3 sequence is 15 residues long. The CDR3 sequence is CASSVRGTASSEQYF. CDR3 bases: TGTGCCAGCAGTGTTAGAGGGACAGCAAGTTCCGAGCAGTACTTC.

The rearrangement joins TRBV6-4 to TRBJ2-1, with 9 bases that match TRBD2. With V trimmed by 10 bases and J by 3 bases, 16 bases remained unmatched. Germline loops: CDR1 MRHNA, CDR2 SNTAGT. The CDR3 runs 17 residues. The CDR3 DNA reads TGTGCCACCCCCGGCGGGGGGGCAATCCGGGACTACAATGAGCAGTTCTTC. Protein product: CATPGGGAIRDYNEQFF.

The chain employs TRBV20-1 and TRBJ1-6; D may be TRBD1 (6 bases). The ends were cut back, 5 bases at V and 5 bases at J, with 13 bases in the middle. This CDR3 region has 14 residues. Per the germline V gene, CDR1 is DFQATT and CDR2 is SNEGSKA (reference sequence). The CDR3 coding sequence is TGCAGTGCTCGTAGACAGGCCGATAATTCACCCCTCCACTTT. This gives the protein CSARRQADNSPLHF.

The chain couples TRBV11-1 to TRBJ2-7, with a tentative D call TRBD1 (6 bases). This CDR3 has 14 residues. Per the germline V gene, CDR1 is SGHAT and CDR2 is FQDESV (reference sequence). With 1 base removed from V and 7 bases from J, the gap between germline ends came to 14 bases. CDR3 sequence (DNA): TGTGCCAGCAGCTTAGAACAGGGCTTTGGAGAGCAGTACTTC. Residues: CASSLEQGFGEQYF.

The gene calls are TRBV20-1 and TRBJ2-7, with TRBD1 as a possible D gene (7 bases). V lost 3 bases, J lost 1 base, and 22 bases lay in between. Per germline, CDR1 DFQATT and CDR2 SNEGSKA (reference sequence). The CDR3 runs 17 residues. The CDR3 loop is CSASGGIGTDLSYEQYF. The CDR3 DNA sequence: TGCAGTGCTAGCGGAGGGATTGGGACAGATTTATCCTACGAGCAGTACTTC.

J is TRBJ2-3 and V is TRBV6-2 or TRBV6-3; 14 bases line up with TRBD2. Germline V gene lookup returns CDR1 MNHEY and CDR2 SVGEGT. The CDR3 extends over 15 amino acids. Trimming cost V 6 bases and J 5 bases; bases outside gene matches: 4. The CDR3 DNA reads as TGTGCCAGCAGCTCCGGGACTAGCGGGAGAGATACGCAGTATTTT. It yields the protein CASSSGTSGRDTQYF.

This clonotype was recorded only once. The CDR3: CASSLTGAEAEKLFF. The DNA for the CDR3 is TGCGCCAGCAGCCTTACAGGGGCCGAGGCTGAAAAACTGTTTTTT. V and J are TRBV5-1 and TRBJ1-4; the match to TRBD1 covers 7 bases. The CDR3 loop spans 15 amino acids. J gave up 7 bases and V 4 bases, and 10 bases lay outside the gene matches. Germline assignment: CDR1 SGHRS and CDR2 YFSETQ. The variable domain in full, with the rest retrieved from reference TRBV5-1 and TRBJ1-4, is KAGVTQTPRYLIKTRGQQVTLSCSPISGHRSVSWYQQTPGQGLQFLFEYFSETQRNKGNFPGRFSGRQFSNSRSEMNVSTLELGDSALYLCASSLTGAEAEKLFFGSGTQLSVL.

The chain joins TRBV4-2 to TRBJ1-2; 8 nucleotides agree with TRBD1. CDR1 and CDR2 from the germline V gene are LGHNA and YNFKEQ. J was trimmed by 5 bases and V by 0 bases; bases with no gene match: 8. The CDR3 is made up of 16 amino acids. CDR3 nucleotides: TGTGCCAGCAGCCAAGACACAGGGGGTGGTGGATATGGCTACACCTTC. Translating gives CASSQDTGGGGYGYTF.

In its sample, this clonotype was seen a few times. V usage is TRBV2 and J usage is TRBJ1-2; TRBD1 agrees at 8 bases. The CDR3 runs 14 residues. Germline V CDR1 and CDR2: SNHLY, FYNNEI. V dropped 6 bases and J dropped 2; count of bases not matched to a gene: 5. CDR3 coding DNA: TGTGCCAGCAGGAGACAGGGGAGCAACTATGGCTACACCTTC. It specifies CASRRQGSNYGYTF.

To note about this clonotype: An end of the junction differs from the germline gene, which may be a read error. Here the CDR3 reads CASSPGTSVSYGQYF. As DNA, the CDR3 is TGTGCCAGCAGCCCGGGGACTAGCGTCTCCTACGGGCAGTACTTC. The rearrangement uses TRBV5-5 and TRBJ2-7; 10 nucleotides match TRBD2. Germline CDR1 and CDR2: SGHKS and YYEKEE (reference sequence). This CDR3 is built from 15 residues.

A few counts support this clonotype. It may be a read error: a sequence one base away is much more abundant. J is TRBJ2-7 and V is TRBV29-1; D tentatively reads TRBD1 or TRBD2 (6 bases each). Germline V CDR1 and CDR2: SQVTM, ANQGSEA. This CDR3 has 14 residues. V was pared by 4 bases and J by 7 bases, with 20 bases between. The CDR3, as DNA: TGCAGCGTTGCGGGGGCTTCGACCTACAATGAGCAGTACTTC. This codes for CSVAGASTYNEQYF.

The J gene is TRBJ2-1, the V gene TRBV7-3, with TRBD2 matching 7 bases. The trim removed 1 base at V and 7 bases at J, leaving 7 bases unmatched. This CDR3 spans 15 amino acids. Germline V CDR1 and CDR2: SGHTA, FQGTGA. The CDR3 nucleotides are TGTGCCAGCAGCTTAATGGGCGGGAGAGGGAATGAGCAGTTCTTC. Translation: CASSLMGGRGNEQFF.

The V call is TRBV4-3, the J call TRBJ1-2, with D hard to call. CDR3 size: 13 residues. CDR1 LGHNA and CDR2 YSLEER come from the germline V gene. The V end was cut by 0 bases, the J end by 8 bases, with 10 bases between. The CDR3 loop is CASSQDEFGGYTF. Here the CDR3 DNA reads TGCGCCAGCAGCCAAGACGAATTCGGCGGCTACACCTTC.

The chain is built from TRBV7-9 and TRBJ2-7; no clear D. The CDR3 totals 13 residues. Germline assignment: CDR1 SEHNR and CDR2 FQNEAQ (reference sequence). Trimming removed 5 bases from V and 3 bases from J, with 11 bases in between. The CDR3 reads CASSKGIVYEQYF. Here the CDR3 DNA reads TGTGCCAGCAGCAAGGGAATTGTCTACGAGCAGTACTTC.

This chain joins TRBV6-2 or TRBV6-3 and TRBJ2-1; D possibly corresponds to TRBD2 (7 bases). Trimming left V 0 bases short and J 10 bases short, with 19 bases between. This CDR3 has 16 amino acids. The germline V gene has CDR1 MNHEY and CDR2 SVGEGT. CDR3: CASSYSTGGGNYEQFF. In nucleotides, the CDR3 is TGTGCCAGCAGTTACTCTACGGGGGGCGGTAACTACGAGCAGTTCTTC.

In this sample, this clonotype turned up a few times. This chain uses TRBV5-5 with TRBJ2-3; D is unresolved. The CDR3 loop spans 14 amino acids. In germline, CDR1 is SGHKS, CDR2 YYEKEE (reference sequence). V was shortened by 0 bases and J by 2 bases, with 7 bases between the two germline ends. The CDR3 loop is CASSLAQPTDTQYF. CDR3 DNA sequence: TGTGCCAGCAGCTTGGCGCAGCCCACAGATACGCAGTATTTT.

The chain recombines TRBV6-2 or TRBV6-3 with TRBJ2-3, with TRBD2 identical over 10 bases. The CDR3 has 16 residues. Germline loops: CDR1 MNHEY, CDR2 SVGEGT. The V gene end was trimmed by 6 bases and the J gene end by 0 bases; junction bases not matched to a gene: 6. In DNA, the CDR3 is TGTGCCAGCAGACCTAGGACTAGCGGTAGCACAGATACGCAGTATTTT. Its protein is CASRPRTSGSTDTQYF.

CDR3 protein: CSAREVATGELFF. DNA of the CDR3: TGCAGTGCCCGAGAGGTTGCCACCGGGGAGCTGTTTTTT. This chain joins TRBV20-1 and TRBJ2-2; D is undetermined. Deletions cut 6 bases from V and 4 bases from J, with 12 bases between. CDR1 and CDR2 (germline): DFQATT, SNEGSKA (reference sequence). This CDR3 comprises 13 residues.

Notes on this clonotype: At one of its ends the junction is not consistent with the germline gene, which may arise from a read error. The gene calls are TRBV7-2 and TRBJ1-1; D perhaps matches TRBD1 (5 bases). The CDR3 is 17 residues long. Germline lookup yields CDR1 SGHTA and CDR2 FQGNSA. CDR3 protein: CVSSQTGVPTLNTEAFF. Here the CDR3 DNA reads TGTGTCAGCAGCCAAACGGGGGTACCCACCTTGAACACTGAAGCTTTCTTT.

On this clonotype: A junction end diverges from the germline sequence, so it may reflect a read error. This CDR3 reads CASSRKDRGPSPPHF. The CDR3 DNA reads as TGTGCCAGCAGCCGGAAGGACAGGGGGCCTTCACCCCCCCACTTT. This rearrangement joins TRBV27 to TRBJ1-6; 11 nucleotides align to TRBD1. The CDR3 contains 15 residues. Germline values: CDR1 MNHEY, CDR2 SMNVEV (reference sequence).

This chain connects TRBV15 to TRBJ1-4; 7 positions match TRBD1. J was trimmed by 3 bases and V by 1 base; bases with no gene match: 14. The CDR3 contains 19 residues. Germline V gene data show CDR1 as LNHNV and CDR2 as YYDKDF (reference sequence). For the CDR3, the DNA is TGTGCCACCAGCAGAGGTAGAGGGACAGCCGTTCGAGCTAATGAAAAACTGTTTTTT. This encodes CATSRGRGTAVRANEKLFF.

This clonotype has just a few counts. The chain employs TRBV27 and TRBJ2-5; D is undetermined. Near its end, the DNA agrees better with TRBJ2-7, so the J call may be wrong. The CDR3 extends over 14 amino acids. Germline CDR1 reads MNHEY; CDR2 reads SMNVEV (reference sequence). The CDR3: CASSPPPGSYEQYF. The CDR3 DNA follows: TGTGCCAGCAGTCCCCCCCCTGGGTCTTACGAGCAGTACTTC.

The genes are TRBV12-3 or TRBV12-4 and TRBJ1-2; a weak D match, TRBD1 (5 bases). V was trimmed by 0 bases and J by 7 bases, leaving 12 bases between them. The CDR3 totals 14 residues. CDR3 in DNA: TGTGCCAGCAGTTTAGCGGCGCGGGGGGTTGGCTACACCTTC. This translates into CASSLAARGVGYTF.